The 31 T cell receptor beta chains below all came from one sample that was sequenced in a study of CD8+ T cells in alopecia areata. The authors extracted RNA and reverse transcribed it into cDNA as the sequencing template. TCRdb's table, derived via immunoSEQ multiplex PCR, lists solely in-frame clones and lacks some. The sample has around 250,000 clones; less than 80% are singletons. Sequences were derived from CD4+ T cells sorted from blood, sampled at week 0. These receptors were obtained from a human donor with alopecia areata.

The genes are TRBV7-2 and TRBJ2-7; 12 bases are a match to TRBD2. Germline V gives CDR1 SGHTA, CDR2 FQGNSA. This CDR3 region has 18 residues. The J segment lost 1 base and the V segment lost 1 base, leaving 8 bases of the junction unmatched. CDR3 in amino acids: CASSLGLAGAIGSYEQYF. For the CDR3, the DNA is TGTGCCAGCAGCTTAGGACTAGCGGGGGCCATCGGGTCCTACGAGCAGTACTTC.

J is TRBJ1-5 and V is TRBV6-5; D ambiguous. The V end was cut by 5 bases, the J end by 11 bases, with 22 bases between. CDR1 is MNHEY and CDR2 is SVGAGI in the germline V gene. This CDR3 comprises 15 residues. The DNA for the CDR3 is TGTGCCAGCAGTCCCCACCTCAATACTATGCTAGCCCAGCATTTT. It yields the protein CASSPHLNTMLAQHF.

J is TRBJ2-5 and V is TRBV12-5, with no clear D. V shed 1 base and J shed 3 bases, with 0 bases lying between them. Germline V gene lookup returns CDR1 LGHNT and CDR2 FRNRAP. This CDR3 is built from 11 residues. CDR3 amino acids: CASGLEETQYF. The CDR3 region has the DNA TGTGCTAGTGGTTTGGAAGAGACCCAGTACTTC.

This chain connects TRBV5-1 to TRBJ2-3; D might be TRBD2 (6 bases). This CDR3 is built from 13 residues. CDR1 SGHRS and CDR2 YFSETQ come from the germline V gene. V lost 6 bases to trimming and J lost 4 bases, with 12 bases between them. The CDR3 coding sequence is TGCGCCAGCATGGAGGGTTTCGCAGATACGCAGTATTTT. Protein product: CASMEGFADTQYF.

Comments on this clone: Other nucleotide sequences in the sample specify the same CDR3. This sequence joins TRBV29-1 and TRBJ2-3; D not resolved. V was trimmed by 8 bases and J by 3 bases, leaving 6 bases between them. The germline V gene has CDR1 SQVTM and CDR2 ANQGSEA. The CDR3 has 10 amino acids. Written as DNA, the CDR3 is TGCAGCACTAATACAGATACGCAGTATTTT. Its translation: CSTNTDTQYF.

The chain joins TRBV6-5 to TRBJ2-3; D gene uncertain. CDR3 length: 14 residues. Germline CDR1 and CDR2: MNHEY and SVGAGI. V dropped 8 bases and J dropped 5 bases, with 17 bases sitting between them. As DNA, the CDR3 is TGTGCCAGCCGGCGGATCCCTTTTGGAGATACGCAGTATTTT. Protein product: CASRRIPFGDTQYF.

The V gene is TRBV27, the J gene TRBJ1-6; the D gene is possibly TRBD1 (6 bases). The CDR3 covers 14 residues. Trimming shortened V by 6 bases and J by 7 bases, and 13 bases separated the two germline ends. CDR1 MNHEY and CDR2 SMNVEV come from the germline V gene (reference sequence). This CDR3 is CASSPVQGNSPLHF. CDR3 DNA sequence: TGTGCCAGCAGCCCCGTGCAGGGGAATTCACCCCTCCACTTT.

The gene calls are TRBV30 and TRBJ1-1, with D uncertain. V was clipped by 3 bases and J by 1 base, with 12 bases between them. CDR3 length: 14 residues. CDR1 and CDR2 from the germline V gene are GTSNPN and SVGIG (reference sequence). CDR3 DNA sequence: TGTGCCTGGAGCGCCTGGGAAAAGAACACTGAAGCTTTCTTT. This encodes CAWSAWEKNTEAFF.

The CDR3 DNA reads TGTGCCAGCAGAAAACAGGGCCCTTACGAGCAGTACTTC. This translates into CASRKQGPYEQYF. The chain employs TRBV6-5 and TRBJ2-7; possibly TRBD1 for D (6 bases). Trimming took 6 bases from V and 4 from J, leaving 13 bases between them. The CDR3 covers 13 residues. Germline CDR1 MNHEY, CDR2 SVGAGI.

V usage is TRBV4-2 and J usage is TRBJ2-3; the D gene is possibly TRBD2 (5 bases). Trimming removed 4 bases from V and 1 base from J, with 9 bases in between. Germline CDR1 is LGHNA and CDR2 is YNFKEQ. This CDR3 contains 14 residues. In DNA, the CDR3 is TGTGCCAGCAGCCCGGGGAGTGGCACAGATACGCAGTATTTT. It yields the protein CASSPGSGTDTQYF.

CDR3 region: CSVNGGTTDTQYF. CDR3 DNA sequence: TGCAGCGTGAACGGGGGGACAACAGATACGCAGTATTTT. V usage is TRBV29-1 and J usage is TRBJ2-3, with D possibly being TRBD2 (7 bases). The germline gives CDR1 SQVTM, CDR2 ANQGSEA. V was trimmed by 6 bases and J by 3 bases, leaving 13 bases between them. The CDR3 runs 13 residues.

This clone was counted only a few times. V is TRBV5-1 and J is TRBJ1-1; D perhaps matches TRBD1 (6 bases). Trimming pared 0 bases from V and 1 base from J, leaving 10 bases between. Germline V gene data show CDR1 as SGHRS and CDR2 as YFSETQ. The CDR3 is 15 residues long. The CDR3 region has the DNA TGCGCCAGCAGCTTGGCCGGGACACCGAACACTGAAGCTTTCTTT. This translates into CASSLAGTPNTEAFF.

The chain uses TRBV5-4 and TRBJ1-6, with TRBD1 as a possible D gene (5 bases). V was shortened by 3 bases and J by 9 bases, with 16 bases between the two germline ends. This CDR3 comprises 15 residues. CDR1 is SGHNT, CDR2 YYREEE, per germline (reference sequence). For the CDR3, the DNA is TGTGCCAGCAGCTACGACGCCGGAGACAGTTCACCCCTCCACTTT. This encodes CASSYDAGDSSPLHF.

The chain recombines TRBV7-9 with TRBJ2-1; the match to TRBD2 covers 7 bases. Germline assignment: CDR1 SEHNR and CDR2 FQNEAQ (reference sequence). The CDR3 has 14 residues. V lost 2 bases and J lost 5; bases outside the gene matches: 3. The DNA of the CDR3 is TGTGCCAGCAGCTTAAGGGAGGGAGACAATGAGCAGTTCTTC. It translates to CASSLREGDNEQFF.

CDR3 protein: CASSRRLAGEDTQYF. The DNA for the CDR3 is TGTGCCAGCAGCCGTCGGCTAGCGGGGGAAGATACGCAGTATTTT. This chain connects TRBV2 to TRBJ2-3; the match to TRBD2 covers 10 bases. The CDR3 consists of 15 residues. V lost 6 bases and J lost 5; bases outside the gene matches: 8. Germline CDR1 and CDR2: SNHLY and FYNNEI.

This clone has only a few counts. The chain links TRBV15 to TRBJ1-6, with D possibly matching TRBD1 (6 bases). Germline V gene lookup returns CDR1 LNHNV and CDR2 YYDKDF (reference sequence). This CDR3 spans 13 amino acids. V was pared by 4 bases and J by 8 bases, with 9 bases between. CDR3 DNA: TGTGCCACCAGCAAGGACAGTCATTCACCCCTCCACTTT. It yields the protein CATSKDSHSPLHF.

The chain links TRBV30 to TRBJ1-3; no firm D call. The CDR3 length is 14 residues. Germline CDR1 is GTSNPN and CDR2 is SVGIG (reference sequence). The V end was cut by 0 bases, the J end by 0 bases, with 6 bases between. The CDR3 nucleotides read TGTGCCTGGAGTGTTGCCGCCTCTGGAAACACCATATATTTT. Its translation: CAWSVAASGNTIYF.

Points on this clone: Its ends do not fully match the called genes, so a read error is possible. The V gene is TRBV7-7, the J gene TRBJ2-2; D is unclear. CDR3 length: 14 residues. The V gene's germline CDR1 is SSHAT and CDR2 FNYEAQ (reference sequence). CDR3 bases: TGTGCTAGCAGCTTATCGTTGGACACCGGGGAGCTGTTTTTT. This gives the protein CASSLSLDTGELFF.

The chain recombines TRBV30 with TRBJ1-3; no clear D. Trimming removed 4 bases at V and 4 bases at J, with 5 bases between. CDR1 and CDR2 from the germline V gene are GTSNPN and SVGIG (reference sequence). This CDR3 has 11 amino acids. The CDR3 DNA sequence: TGTGCCTGGACAGTAGGAAACACCATATATTTT. Protein sequence: CAWTVGNTIYF. The full variable domain, rest sourced from reference TRBV30 and TRBJ1-3, is SQTIHQWPATLVQPVGSPLSLECTVEGTSNPNLYWYRQAAGRGLQLLFYSVGIGQISSEVPQNLSASRPQDRQFILSSKKLLLSDSGFYLCAWTVGNTIYFGEGSWLTVV.

The rearrangement uses TRBV30 and TRBJ1-5; no firm D call. CDR3 size: 15 residues. V shed 1 base and J shed 4 bases, with 14 bases lying between them. Germline V gives CDR1 GTSNPN, CDR2 SVGIG (reference sequence). CDR3 sequence (DNA): TGTGCCTGGAGTGCGGGGTCGGGATCTAATCAGCCCCAGCATTTT. Encoded protein: CAWSAGSGSNQPQHF. Supplemented by reference TRBV30 and TRBJ1-5, the full variable domain reads SQTIHQWPATLVQPVGSPLSLECTVEGTSNPNLYWYRQAAGRGLQLLFYSVGIGQISSEVPQNLSASRPQDRQFILSSKKLLLSDSGFYLCAWSAGSGSNQPQHFGDGTRLSIL.

This clone was picked up a small number of times. The V gene is TRBV30, the J gene TRBJ1-5, with D maybe TRBD1 (5 bases). The CDR3 is made up of 13 amino acids. With 2 bases removed from V and 3 bases from J, the gap between germline ends came to 8 bases. The germline gives CDR1 GTSNPN, CDR2 SVGIG (reference sequence). CDR3 coding DNA: TGTGCCTGGAGTTGGGGGTTCAATCAGCCCCAGCATTTT. Protein product: CAWSWGFNQPQHF. Filled out from reference TRBV30 and TRBJ1-5, the complete variable domain reads SQTIHQWPATLVQPVGSPLSLECTVEGTSNPNLYWYRQAAGRGLQLLFYSVGIGQISSEVPQNLSASRPQDRQFILSSKKLLLSDSGFYLCAWSWGFNQPQHFGDGTRLSIL.

The rearrangement joins TRBV4-3 to TRBJ2-7; D ambiguous. The CDR3 totals 15 residues. CDR1 and CDR2 from the germline V gene are LGHNA and YSLEER. Trimming stripped 1 base from V and 2 bases from J, with 12 bases between. CDR3 coding DNA: TGCGCCAGCAGCCAAGCGGCGACAACCCCCTACGAGCAGTACTTC. It translates to CASSQAATTPYEQYF.

The genes are TRBV29-1 and TRBJ1-1; D unresolved. Germline V gene lookup returns CDR1 SQVTM and CDR2 ANQGSEA. The CDR3 has 13 amino acids. V lost 2 bases, J lost 5 bases, and 12 bases lay in between. The CDR3 spells CSVESAGGTEAFF. The CDR3 DNA reads TGCAGCGTTGAAAGCGCGGGCGGTACTGAAGCTTTCTTT.

The V gene is TRBV18, the J gene TRBJ2-1, with D tentatively TRBD2 (6 bases). The V end lost 4 bases, the J end lost 4 bases, and 14 bases lay between the germline ends. The CDR3 has 15 residues. Germline V gene lookup returns CDR1 KGHSH and CDR2 LQKENI. The CDR3 loop is CASSLLGTDYNEQFF. In DNA, the CDR3 is TGTGCCAGCTCACTACTAGGGACTGATTACAATGAGCAGTTCTTC.

This clone was seen only a few times. This rearrangement joins TRBV29-1 to TRBJ1-4; perhaps TRBD1 as D (6 bases). CDR1 is SQVTM and CDR2 is ANQGSEA in the germline V gene. CDR3 length equals 13 residues. Trimming removed 4 bases from V and 5 bases from J, with 11 bases in between. The CDR3 here is CSVGTVRNEKLFF. The CDR3 nucleotides read TGCAGCGTTGGGACAGTTCGGAATGAAAAACTGTTTTTT.

This sequence joins TRBV29-1 and TRBJ1-2; maybe TRBD1 (5 bases). Deletions cut 8 bases from V and 8 bases from J, with 15 bases between. The germline V gene encodes CDR1 SQVTM and CDR2 ANQGSEA. The CDR3 spans 11 residues. The CDR3 nucleotides are TGCAGCACCGCAGATCAGGGAGGCTACACCTTC. Amino acid sequence: CSTADQGGYTF.

For the CDR3, the DNA is TGTGCCAGCAGCCTACGGGACGGCTATGGCTACACCTTC. Encoded protein: CASSLRDGYGYTF. This chain connects TRBV9 to TRBJ1-2, with a weak D call TRBD1 (5 bases). CDR1 is SGDLS and CDR2 is YYNGEE in the germline V gene. The CDR3 is made up of 13 amino acids. V was cut by 4 bases and J by 4 bases, with 11 bases left in between. The full variable domain, its missing parts supplied by reference TRBV9 and TRBJ1-2, is DSGVTQTPKHLITATGQRVTLRCSPRSGDLSVYWYQQSLDQGLQFLIQYYNGEERAKGNILERFSAQQFPDLHSELNLSSLELGDSALYFCASSLRDGYGYTFGSGTRLTVV.

This chain joins TRBV14 and TRBJ2-7; D possibly corresponds to TRBD1 (6 bases). There are 13 residues in the CDR3. Germline loops: CDR1 SGHDN, CDR2 FVKESK. With 1 base removed from V and 6 bases from J, the gap between germline ends came to 10 bases. Here the CDR3 DNA reads TGTGCCAGCAGCCAAGGCAGGGGCTTCGAGCAGTACTTC. This translates into CASSQGRGFEQYF.

The chain couples TRBV6-4 to TRBJ2-3; D may be TRBD2 (5 bases). Germline CDR1 is MRHNA and CDR2 is SNTAGT. The CDR3 is made up of 13 amino acids. V lost 7 bases to trimming and J lost 11 bases, with 19 bases between them. This CDR3 reads CASMSTGMRMQYF. CDR3 coding DNA: TGTGCCAGCATGTCTACCGGGATGAGAATGCAGTATTTT.

The V call is TRBV7-9, the J call TRBJ1-5, with TRBD1 matching 9 bases. The ends lost 5 bases at V and 5 bases at J; junction bases unmatched: 10. Germline V gene data show CDR1 as SEHNR and CDR2 as FQNEAQ (reference sequence). This CDR3 contains 16 residues. The CDR3 DNA reads TGTGCCAGCAGCGCGCCATACAGGGGGCTCGATCAGCCCCAGCATTTT. Its protein product is CASSAPYRGLDQPQHF.

The rearrangement links TRBV30 to TRBJ1-5, with D perhaps matching TRBD1 (5 bases). Looked up from germline, CDR1 is GTSNPN and CDR2 is SVGIG (reference sequence). With 1 base removed from V and 7 bases from J, the gap between germline ends came to 8 bases. This CDR3 is 12 amino acids long. In DNA form, the CDR3 reads TGTGCCTGGAGTGAAGAGGGGCAGCCCCAGCATTTT. Amino acid sequence: CAWSEEGQPQHF.